A single sample gave rise to the 2 T cell receptor beta chains below, sequenced in a study of T-cell reconstitution after alpha-beta-depleted transplantation in children. Unique molecular identifiers were used to barcode this TCRbeta library. TCRdb re-analysed the PCR reads in MiXCR, keeping a single row per CDR3 protein. The sample consists of fewer than 500,000 distinct CDR3 sequences, 43% of them appearing once. Here the sequenced sample was PBMCs, taken before TCRalphabeta/CD19-depleted stem cell transplant. The receptors here all came from a girl aged 2-10 years with aplastic anemia, due to receive a stem cell transplant.

The chain uses TRBV6-5 and TRBJ2-2, with TRBD2 matching 10 bases. V dropped 2 bases and J dropped 7; count of bases not matched to a gene: 7. CDR1 MNHEY and CDR2 SVGAGI come from the germline V gene. This CDR3 has 16 residues. The CDR3 coding sequence is TGTGCCAGCAGTTACGGGCTAGCGGGAGCGGGCGGGGAGCTGTTTTTT. It translates to CASSYGLAGAGGELFF.

V and J are TRBV29-1 and TRBJ2-1; perhaps TRBD2 as D (5 bases). The germline gives CDR1 SQVTM, CDR2 ANQGSEA. CDR3 length: 12 amino acids. V lost 7 bases to trimming and J lost 6 bases, with 13 bases between them. The CDR3 DNA sequence: TGCAGCGGGAGGAAGGGTGGCAATGAGCAGTTCTTC. This sequence encodes CSGRKGGNEQFF.